Below, 10 T cell receptor beta chains from the same sample are listed, as sequenced in a study of beta chain features in type 1 diabetes. Study outcomes and limitations: When Type 1 diabetes patients were examined, their TCRB CDR3s proved moderately but significantly shorter in all four CD4+ subsets.

Expressed TCRB transcripts were sequenced, since all the RNA that had been isolated was reverse transcribed. Some clones are missing from TCRdb's copy, which holds only in-frame ones; the method was immunoSEQ multiplex PCR. The sample carries about 150,000 clones, approximately 10% recorded once. These receptors have no identified antigens. The sequenced material came from central memory CD4+ T cells from blood. All receptors come from a man aged 25 to 45 with type 1 diabetes.

V gene TRBV4-2 combines with J gene TRBJ1-4; 9 nucleotides line up with TRBD1. This CDR3 has 16 amino acids. V lost 2 bases and J lost 6; bases outside the gene matches: 7. Germline CDR1 reads LGHNA; CDR2 reads YNFKEQ. DNA of the CDR3: TGTGCCAGCAGCCAATTAGGACAGGGGCAGTATGAAAAACTGTTTTTT. Protein product: CASSQLGQGQYEKLFF.

This chain uses TRBV6-5 with TRBJ1-1; tentative D call: TRBD1 (5 bases). Germline lookup yields CDR1 MNHEY and CDR2 SVGAGI. The V gene lost 2 bases and the J gene lost 0 bases, with 7 bases spanning the gap. This CDR3 comprises 14 residues. The CDR3 sequence is CASSYRGLNTEAFF. CDR3 bases: TGTGCCAGCAGTTACCGGGGGTTGAACACTGAAGCTTTCTTT.

This sequence joins TRBV5-4 and TRBJ2-5; TRBD2 matches 7 bases. The V gene's germline CDR1 is SGHNT and CDR2 YYREEE (reference sequence). Trimming took 0 bases from V and 5 from J; bases not matched to a gene: 7. The CDR3 length is 15 residues. The CDR3 sequence is CASSLGGGSAETQYF. CDR3 sequence (DNA): TGTGCCAGCAGCTTGGGGGGCGGGAGCGCGGAGACCCAGTACTTC.

This chain uses TRBV7-9 with TRBJ2-3; unclear D gene. Germline CDR1 and CDR2: SEHNR and FQNEAQ (reference sequence). V dropped 5 bases and J dropped 4 bases, with 10 bases sitting between them. The CDR3 consists of 13 residues. The CDR3 protein is CASSRPSPDTQYF. CDR3 coding DNA: TGTGCCAGCAGCCGCCCGAGCCCAGATACGCAGTATTTT. Variable domain in full (rest from reference TRBV7-9 and TRBJ2-3): DTGVSQNPRHKITKRGQNVTFRCDPISEHNRLYWYRQTLGQGPEFLTYFQNEAQLEKSRLLSDRFSAERPKGSFSTLEIQRTEQGDSAMYLCASSRPSPDTQYFGPGTRLTVL.

This chain uses TRBV29-1 with TRBJ2-3; TRBD2 matches at 8 bases. Germline V gene lookup returns CDR1 SQVTM and CDR2 ANQGSEA. The CDR3 totals 14 residues. V lost 4 bases and J lost 4; bases outside the gene matches: 7. The CDR3 region is CSVVPAGDPDTQYF. Written as DNA, the CDR3 is TGCAGCGTTGTTCCAGCGGGAGACCCAGATACGCAGTATTTT.

A few counts support this clone. The genes are TRBV2 and TRBJ2-7; 7 nucleotides align to TRBD1. Germline assignment: CDR1 SNHLY and CDR2 FYNNEI. This CDR3 comprises 14 residues. V lost 6 bases, J lost 2 bases, and 7 bases stayed unmatched. The CDR3 spells CASSPTGSPYEQYF. DNA of the CDR3: TGTGCCAGCAGCCCGACAGGGTCCCCCTACGAGCAGTACTTC.

On this clone: One end of the junction varies from germline; a read error may be responsible. The chain has TRBV4-1 and TRBJ2-4, with TRBD2 identical over 14 bases. This CDR3 has 15 amino acids. Germline V gene sequence: CDR1 MGHRA, CDR2 YSYEKL. DNA of the CDR3: TGTGCCAGCAGCCCGGGACTAGCGGGAGAAAACATTCAGTACTTC. Its translation: CASSPGLAGENIQYF.

The chain is built from TRBV5-1 and TRBJ2-7, with TRBD1 identical over 12 bases. CDR3 length equals 14 residues. V shed 6 bases and J 6 bases; nucleotides not matched to a gene: 7. Per germline, CDR1 SGHRS and CDR2 YFSETQ. CDR3 in amino acids: CASTLGDRGREQYF. The CDR3 DNA reads TGCGCCAGCACTCTGGGGGACAGGGGGCGCGAGCAGTACTTC.

This chain joins TRBV6-5 and TRBJ2-7; 7 bases align to TRBD1. The CDR3 totals 15 residues. In germline, CDR1 is MNHEY, CDR2 SVGAGI. V trimming: 6 bases; J trimming: 2 bases; junction bases outside the gene matches: 10. As DNA, the CDR3 is TGTGCCAGCAGGGCCTCCCTCGGACAGGCCTACGAGCAGTACTTC. This gives the protein CASRASLGQAYEQYF.

This clone turned up a few times. The chain recombines TRBV28 with TRBJ2-1, with 7 bases lining up with TRBD2. V was pared by 8 bases and J by 4 bases, with 5 bases of the junction left unmatched. The CDR3 has 13 residues. The germline V gene encodes CDR1 MDHEN and CDR2 SYDVKM. CDR3 amino acids: CASFGGIYNEQFF. In DNA, the CDR3 is TGTGCCAGCTTCGGGGGGATTTACAATGAGCAGTTCTTC.